This TCR beta chain emerged from a study of cytomegalovirus exposure and HLA in healthy donors. PCR employed 60 Vbeta and 13 Jbeta primers. The assay was immunoSEQ multiplex PCR, and TCRdb's table has in-frame clones only and misses some. The sample lists some 80,000 clones, approximately 67% occurring once. At the time of sampling, donors were nominally healthy, though unrecorded immune exposures were likely. With regard to this clone: Antigen unknown.

Notes on the study in general: Cytomegalovirus association was listed for 150 to 200 TCR beta chains. Later work found that TCR association rates differed between HLA loci; DRB1 had the most and HLA-C the fewest.

The V gene end was trimmed by 4 bases and the J gene end by 0 bases; junction bases not matched to a gene: 3. CDR1 and CDR2 from the germline V gene are LNHDA and SQIVND (reference sequence). CDR3 length equals 15 residues. The sequenced material came from PBMCs. This clonotype was sampled from a male donor in good health and CMV-seropositive. The genes are TRBV19 and TRBJ2-3; TRBD2 matches 8 bases. CDR3: CASSTQRGSTDTQYF. The CDR3 bases are TGTGCCAGTAGTACCCAGCGGGGGAGCACAGATACGCAGTATTTT.